These 18 T cell receptor beta chains were sequenced from one sample in a study of vaccination effects on CD4 cells after COVID-19. CD4+ T cells were isolated after around ten days of culture. Two doses of BNT162b2 or mRNA-1273 vaccine were administered to participants. Profiling relied on immunoSEQ multiplex PCR, and the TCRdb table lists in-frame clones only, not all of them. The data hold tens of thousands of clones, with roughly 81% observed a single time. Their target antigens are unknown. The specimen comprised CD4+ T cells from PBMCs cultured without peptide, sampled after COVID-19 vaccination. Every receptor here comes from a human donor who received a COVID-19 vaccine.

This chain links TRBV19 with TRBJ2-5; no clear D. The CDR3 is 15 residues long. Trimming removed 5 bases from V and 3 bases from J, with 16 bases in between. Germline loops: CDR1 LNHDA, CDR2 SQIVND (reference sequence). CDR3 region: CASSSSAQAKETQYF. CDR3 sequence (DNA): TGTGCCAGTAGTTCATCAGCCCAGGCCAAAGAGACCCAGTACTTC.

The V and J genes are TRBV7-6 and TRBJ2-1; D unresolved. The CDR3 extends over 13 amino acids. Germline V CDR1 and CDR2: SGHVS, FNYEAQ. The V gene lost 3 bases and the J gene lost 4 bases, with 7 bases spanning the gap. The CDR3 coding sequence is TGTGCCAGCAGCTTTAAGCCGTACAATGAGCAGTTCTTC. Translated, it gives CASSFKPYNEQFF.

This clone occurred once. V usage is TRBV6-4 and J usage is TRBJ1-4; the D gene is possibly TRBD1 (5 bases). The CDR3 runs 16 residues. V was trimmed by 0 bases and J by 3 bases, leaving 11 bases between them. Germline assignment: CDR1 MRHNA and CDR2 SNTAGT. CDR3 amino acids: CASSDSGGAANEKLFF. CDR3 DNA: TGTGCCAGCAGTGACTCAGGAGGGGCCGCTAATGAAAAACTGTTTTTT.

This clone has more than one count but fewer than ten. The V gene is TRBV11-2, the J gene TRBJ1-5; a possible D gene is TRBD1 (5 bases). The V gene lost 5 bases and the J gene lost 6 bases, with 20 bases spanning the gap. This CDR3 has 16 residues. In germline, CDR1 is SGHAT, CDR2 FQNNGV. This chain's CDR3 is CASSPRGHRCGQPQHF. In DNA, the CDR3 is TGTGCCAGCAGCCCCCGGGGCCACAGGTGCGGTCAGCCCCAGCATTTT.

This chain links TRBV6-5 with TRBJ1-4, with D unresolved. The V end lost 6 bases, the J end lost 5 bases, and 16 bases lay between the germline ends. Germline values: CDR1 MNHEY, CDR2 SVGAGI. This CDR3 spans 15 amino acids. CDR3 DNA: TGTGCCAGCAGCCCCCCTGGGCAAAGCAATGAAAAACTGTTTTTT. This gives the protein CASSPPGQSNEKLFF.

The V and J genes are TRBV4-2 and TRBJ2-1; 7 bases are shared with TRBD2. This CDR3 is 17 amino acids long. Germline V gene sequence: CDR1 LGHNA, CDR2 YNFKEQ. J lost 0 bases, V lost 3 bases, and 8 bases had no gene match. The CDR3 reads CASSQLVGGSSYNEQFF. DNA of the CDR3: TGTGCCAGCAGCCAGCTAGTCGGGGGGAGCTCCTACAATGAGCAGTTCTTC.

This clone was seen more than once but under ten times. The V and J genes are TRBV20-1 and TRBJ2-3; D call uncertain. The CDR3 is 14 residues long. Trimming took 3 bases from V and 1 from J, leaving 11 bases between them. Per germline, CDR1 DFQATT and CDR2 SNEGSKA (reference sequence). CDR3 sequence: CSASPDLGTDTQYF. In nucleotides, the CDR3 is TGCAGTGCTAGTCCCGACTTGGGCACAGATACGCAGTATTTT.

The genes are TRBV18 and TRBJ1-3; no clear D. V lost 2 bases to trimming and J lost 0 bases, with 11 bases between them. CDR1 and CDR2 from the germline V gene are KGHSH and LQKENI. The CDR3 loop spans 16 amino acids. CDR3 DNA sequence: TGTGCCAGCTCACCAACTCGGGTTAACTCTGGAAACACCATATATTTT. Translated: CASSPTRVNSGNTIYF.

This chain links TRBV29-1 with TRBJ2-3, with a tentative D call TRBD2 (6 bases). The V gene's germline CDR1 is SQVTM and CDR2 ANQGSEA. The CDR3 runs 13 residues. Trimming left V 6 bases short and J 2 bases short, with 12 bases between. CDR3 sequence: CSVSAGTTDTQYF. CDR3 in DNA: TGCAGCGTCTCAGCGGGCACCACAGATACGCAGTATTTT.

The gene calls are TRBV15 and TRBJ2-5; the D gene is possibly TRBD1 (5 bases). With 2 bases removed from V and 3 bases from J, the gap between germline ends came to 10 bases. CDR1 is LNHNV, CDR2 YYDKDF, per germline (reference sequence). The CDR3 has 14 amino acids. CDR3 coding DNA: TGTGCCACCAGCAGATCTTCCAGGGAAGAGACCCAGTACTTC. Its protein is CATSRSSREETQYF.

This sequence joins TRBV7-2 and TRBJ2-4; 11 bases align to TRBD2. Per the germline V gene, CDR1 is SGHTA and CDR2 is FQGNSA. Trimming took 5 bases from V and 7 from J; bases not matched to a gene: 13. This CDR3 has 17 amino acids. The CDR3 loop reads CASSHQVSGGAGNIQYF. The CDR3 DNA sequence: TGTGCCAGCAGCCACCAAGTTAGCGGGGGGGCAGGGAACATTCAGTACTTC.

This clone was recorded a few times. The rearrangement links TRBV4-1 to TRBJ1-1; no clear D gene. Germline loops: CDR1 MGHRA, CDR2 YSYEKL. Trimming left V 1 base short and J 0 bases short, with 6 bases between. CDR3 length: 14 amino acids. CDR3 nucleotides: TGCGCCAGCAGCCAAGTCCCCCTGAACACTGAAGCTTTCTTT. It encodes CASSQVPLNTEAFF.

The DNA of the CDR3 is TGTGCCAGCAGCTTAGTAGGGGGCACAGATACGCAGTATTTT. It translates to CASSLVGGTDTQYF. The genes are TRBV7-2 and TRBJ2-3; D may be TRBD1 (5 bases). The CDR3 spans 14 residues. Germline loops: CDR1 SGHTA, CDR2 FQGNSA. The germline V and J ends were trimmed by 1 base and 1 base, with 6 bases remaining between them.

The chain couples TRBV10-3 to TRBJ2-1, with TRBD2 matching 15 bases. This CDR3 is built from 15 residues. V lost 2 bases to trimming and J lost 8 bases; unmatched junction nucleotides: 1. The germline V gene encodes CDR1 ENHRY and CDR2 SYGVKD. DNA of the CDR3: TGTGCCATCAGTGAGGGACTAGCGGGGGGGTATGAGCAGTTCTTC. Its protein is CAISEGLAGGYEQFF.

This chain uses TRBV18 with TRBJ2-2; 9 bases are shared with TRBD1. The CDR3 length is 15 residues. Per germline, CDR1 KGHSH and CDR2 LQKENI. V was pared by 3 bases and J by 7 bases, with 6 bases of the junction left unmatched. CDR3 loop: CASSPGQGLDGELFF. The CDR3 nucleotides read TGTGCCAGCTCACCGGGACAGGGTTTGGACGGGGAGCTGTTTTTT.

This chain links TRBV5-1 with TRBJ1-4, with D hard to call. Germline assignment: CDR1 SGHRS and CDR2 YFSETQ. The CDR3 consists of 15 residues. Trimming removed 0 bases from V and 0 bases from J, with 6 bases in between. Here the CDR3 DNA reads TGCGCCAGCAGCTTGGGCGGGACAACTAATGAAAAACTGTTTTTT. Amino acid sequence: CASSLGGTTNEKLFF.

This chain links TRBV5-1 with TRBJ2-5; possible D gene TRBD1, 6 bases. The V end lost 0 bases, the J end lost 7 bases, and 13 bases lay between the germline ends. Looked up from germline, CDR1 is SGHRS and CDR2 is YFSETQ. The CDR3 has 14 residues. CDR3 DNA: TGCGCCAGCAGCTTGGGTGGACAGACGACGACCCAGTACTTC. This translates into CASSLGGQTTTQYF.

A few counts support this clone. The chain employs TRBV27 and TRBJ1-6, with D maybe TRBD1 (5 bases). Between the trimmed V and J ends, which lost 8 bases and 3 bases, there was a span of 14 bases. The CDR3 extends over 15 amino acids. CDR1 and CDR2 from the germline V gene are MNHEY and SMNVEV (reference sequence). In DNA form, the CDR3 reads TGTGCCAGCCGGGACCCCGGACTCTATAATTCACCCCTCCACTTT. Its translation: CASRDPGLYNSPLHF.